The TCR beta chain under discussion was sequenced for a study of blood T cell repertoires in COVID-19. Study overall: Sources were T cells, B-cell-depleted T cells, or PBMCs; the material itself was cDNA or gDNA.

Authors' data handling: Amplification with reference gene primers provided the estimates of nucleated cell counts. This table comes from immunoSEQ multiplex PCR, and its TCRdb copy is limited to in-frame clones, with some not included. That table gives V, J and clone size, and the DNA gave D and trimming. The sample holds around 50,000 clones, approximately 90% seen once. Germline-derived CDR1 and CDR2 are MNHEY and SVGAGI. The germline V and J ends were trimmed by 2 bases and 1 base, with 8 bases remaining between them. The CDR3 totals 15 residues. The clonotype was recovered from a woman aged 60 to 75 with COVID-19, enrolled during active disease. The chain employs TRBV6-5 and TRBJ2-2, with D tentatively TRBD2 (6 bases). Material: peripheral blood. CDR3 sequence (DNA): TGTGCCAGCAGTTACGACGGGAGGAACACCGGGGAGCTGTTTTTT. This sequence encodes CASSYDGRNTGELFF.